These T cell receptor beta chains were read from a single sample in a study of T-cell reconstitution after alpha-beta-depleted transplantation in children. A single record per CDR3 protein comes from TCRdb applying MiXCR to the PCR reads. The repertoire holds 120,000 or so distinct CDR3 sequences, with 10% to 13% as singletons. This specimen consisted of PBMCs from the stem cell graft donor, obtained from the stem cell graft. These receptors all come from a human donor who donated a stem cell graft to a child with acute lymphoblastic leukemia. Both conserved end residues are part of each CDR3. A D gene is named only where the DNA matches it firmly. Clone size is not always given. Where it is, it says once, few, many or a class for expanded clones.

size	V	D	J	CDR3	DNA
many	TRBV15	.	TRBJ1-5	CATSERGNQPQHF	TGTGCCACCAGTGAGAGGGGGAATCAGCCCCAGCATTTT
many	TRBV20-1	.	TRBJ2-3	CSARDPRGIITDTQYF	TGCAGTGCTAGAGATCCCCGGGGGATCATCACAGATACGCAGTATTTT
many	TRBV12-3/TRBV12-4	.	TRBJ1-6	CASSTSSLSSYNSPLHF	TGTGCCAGCAGCACTTCTAGCTTAAGCTCCTATAATTCACCCCTCCACTTT
.	TRBV28	TRBD2	TRBJ2-1	CASSRRFSGRGNEQFF	TGTGCCAGCAGTCGACGTTTTAGCGGGAGGGGCAATGAGCAGTTCTTC
few	TRBV6-5	TRBD1	TRBJ1-6	CASSYSRTGFVSYNSPLHF	TGTGCCAGCAGTTATTCGAGGACAGGTTTCGTCTCCTATAATTCACCCCTCCACTTT
many	TRBV9	.	TRBJ1-2	CASSGGAGYTF	TGTGCCAGCAGCGGGGGGGCTGGCTACACCTTC
.	TRBV4-3	TRBD2	TRBJ2-3	CASSQDTSGRATDTQYF	TGCGCCAGCAGCCAAGACACTAGCGGGAGGGCGACAGATACGCAGTATTTT
.	TRBV30	TRBD2	TRBJ2-7	CAWGGLADYEQYF	TGTGCCTGGGGGGGACTAGCGGATTACGAGCAGTACTTC
many	TRBV9	.	TRBJ2-7	CASSVQSGLGASEQYF	TGTGCCAGCAGCGTTCAGTCTGGGCTCGGCGCGAGCGAGCAGTACTTC
.	TRBV7-9	.	TRBJ2-7	CASSSVPYEQYF	TGTGCCAGCAGCTCGGTCCCCTACGAGCAGTACTTC
many	TRBV5-5	.	TRBJ2-1	CASSLVMSYNEQFF	TGTGCCAGCAGCTTGGTTATGTCCTACAATGAGCAGTTCTTC
many	TRBV15	.	TRBJ2-2	CATNRVLHGNTGELFF	TGTGCCACCAACAGGGTACTTCACGGGAACACCGGGGAGCTGTTTTTT
many	TRBV28	.	TRBJ1-6	CASRPWGGRKGSPLHF	TGTGCCAGCCGACCATGGGGGGGGCGGAAGGGATCACCCCTCCACTTT
many	TRBV6-2/TRBV6-3	.	TRBJ2-7	CASSPISYEQYF	TGTGCCAGCAGTCCGATCTCCTACGAGCAGTACTTC
many	TRBV7-8	TRBD1	TRBJ2-2	CASSAGQGVVNTGELFF	TGTGCCAGCAGCGCGGGACAGGGGGTAGTGAACACCGGGGAGCTGTTTTTT
many	TRBV9	.	TRBJ2-7	CASSPRGALPYEQYF	TGTGCCAGCAGCCCCAGGGGAGCACTTCCCTACGAGCAGTACTTC
many	TRBV13	.	TRBJ2-3	CASSLRQGTDTQYF	TGTGCCAGCAGCTTACGACAGGGCACAGATACGCAGTATTTT
many	TRBV7-2	TRBD2	TRBJ2-5	CASSPGLAVTETQYF	TGTGCCAGCAGCCCCGGACTAGCGGTAACAGAGACCCAGTACTTC
many	TRBV5-1	.	TRBJ2-2	CASSSTYASENTGELFF	TGCGCCAGCAGCTCTACGTATGCTAGCGAGAACACCGGGGAGCTGTTTTTT
many	TRBV5-1	.	TRBJ2-3	CASSLQQGDLDTQYF	TGCGCCAGCAGCTTGCAGCAGGGTGATCTAGATACGCAGTATTTT